Each of the 9 T cell receptor beta chains below was sequenced from the same sample in a study of T cell repertoires in cytomegalovirus infection. TCRdb re-called the reads through MiXCR, storing one row per CDR3 protein. The sample includes 300,000 to 400,000 distinct CDR3 sequences, roughly 18% of them seen just once. The specimen was PBMCs. The source of these receptors is a human donor in good health (CMV status not recorded). Some clones in this sample may be carry-over from other donors' samples.

In its sample, this clonotype was seen many times. The chain has TRBV29-1 and TRBJ2-3, with 9 bases that match TRBD1. The germline V gene has CDR1 SQVTM and CDR2 ANQGSEA. The CDR3 spans 14 residues. Trimming took 4 bases from V and 0 from J; bases not matched to a gene: 2. The DNA for the CDR3 is TGCAGCGTTGGGACAGGGGATAGCACAGATACGCAGTATTTT. Amino acids: CSVGTGDSTDTQYF.

In its sample, this clonotype was seen many times. The chain carries TRBV7-2 and TRBJ1-6; TRBD1 aligns across 8 bases. The J segment lost 9 bases and the V segment lost 5 bases, leaving 9 bases of the junction unmatched. Per the germline V gene, CDR1 is SGHTA and CDR2 is FQGNSA. The CDR3 is 15 amino acids. The CDR3 nucleotides read TGTGCCAGCAGCGCGGGACAGGTTATGGGTTCACCCCTCCACTTT. This sequence encodes CASSAGQVMGSPLHF.

This clonotype was detected many times. The chain is built from TRBV7-2 and TRBJ1-4, with D uncertain. This CDR3 contains 14 residues. Trimming cost V 6 bases and J 5 bases, with 13 bases left between them. The germline gives CDR1 SGHTA, CDR2 FQGNSA. The CDR3 is CASSPTPVNEKLFF. The CDR3 DNA reads TGTGCCAGCAGTCCCACCCCCGTGAATGAAAAACTGTTTTTT.

This clonotype was counted between two and nine times. The chain is built from TRBV20-1 and TRBJ1-5; D gene uncertain. V lost 0 bases and J lost 4, with 7 bases in between. There are 13 residues in the CDR3. The germline V gene has CDR1 DFQATT and CDR2 SNEGSKA (reference sequence). CDR3 nucleotide sequence: TGCAGTGCTAGAGATCTGAGTAATCAGCCCCAGCATTTT. It is translated as CSARDLSNQPQHF.

Ten or more counts support this clonotype. The chain uses TRBV12-3 or TRBV12-4 and TRBJ1-1; D not resolved. V was pared by 6 bases and J by 4 bases, with 15 bases between. The CDR3 has 14 residues. The CDR3 here is CASRTRREGTEAFF. Written as DNA, the CDR3 is TGTGCCAGCAGAACTCGGAGGGAGGGCACTGAAGCTTTCTTT.

The rearrangement joins TRBV2 to TRBJ1-6; no firm D call. The germline V gene encodes CDR1 SNHLY and CDR2 FYNNEI. Trimming stripped 6 bases from V and 7 bases from J, with 16 bases between. The CDR3 consists of 15 residues. The CDR3 region has the DNA TGTGCCAGCAGGGCAGATGGGAATCCCAATTCACCCCTCCACTTT. As protein: CASRADGNPNSPLHF.

The gene calls are TRBV6-5 and TRBJ1-1; D may be TRBD1 (5 bases). CDR3 length: 14 amino acids. Germline assignment: CDR1 MNHEY and CDR2 SVGAGI. Trimming cost V 6 bases and J 2 bases, with 13 bases left between them. The CDR3 reads CASSKTDQNTEAFF. The CDR3 DNA follows: TGTGCCAGCAGCAAGACAGACCAAAACACTGAAGCTTTCTTT.

This clonotype was seen many times. V usage is TRBV7-8 and J usage is TRBJ2-7; TRBD2 is a possible D gene (6 bases). Germline CDR1 SGHVS, CDR2 FQNEAQ. Trimming shortened V by 5 bases and J by 3 bases, and 14 bases separated the two germline ends. CDR3 length: 14 amino acids. The CDR3 coding sequence is TGTGCCAGCAGCCAGGCTAGCGCGGTCTACGAGCAGTACTTC. This gives the protein CASSQASAVYEQYF.

Only a few counts were recorded for this clonotype. This chain links TRBV5-1 with TRBJ2-5; TRBD2 matches 8 bases. CDR1 is SGHRS and CDR2 is YFSETQ in the germline V gene. This CDR3 is built from 13 residues. J gave up 5 bases and V 3 bases, and 3 bases lay outside the gene matches. The CDR3 DNA is TGCGCCAGCAGCTGGAGCGGGGGTGAGACCCAGTACTTC. Translated: CASSWSGGETQYF.